This TCR beta chain was sequenced in a study of T cell changes during pregnancy in multiple sclerosis. The CDR3 contains 15 residues. Germline loops: CDR1 SGHNT, CDR2 YENEEA. V lost 5 bases and J lost 0, with 11 bases in between. Profiling relied on immunoSEQ multiplex PCR, and the TCRdb table lists in-frame clones only, not all of them. The sample lists 65,000 to 90,000 clones; more than 90% were seen once. The clonotype originates from a female donor with multiple sclerosis, enrolled in a pregnancy study. The chain employs TRBV11-3 and TRBJ2-1; TRBD2 is a possible D gene (6 bases). Material: peripheral blood, obtained in the second trimester of pregnancy. The DNA for the CDR3 is TGTGCCAGCAGCCAACTAGCTAGCTCCTACAATGAGCAGTTCTTC. Its protein is CASSQLASSYNEQFF.